Presented here are 19 T cell receptor beta chains from one specimen sequenced in a study of CD8 T cells in Susac syndrome. About 0.45 to 1 ug RNA was reverse transcribed with random hexamers. Each CDR3 protein is one row after TCRdb ran MiXCR on the immunoSEQ multiplex PCR reads. The sample carries some 120,000 distinct CDR3 sequences, approximately 93% recorded once. Input material: CD8+ T cells from PBMCs. The receptors here all came from a human donor with multiple sclerosis.

V gene TRBV11-2 combines with J gene TRBJ2-4, with 8 bases aligning to TRBD2. The CDR3 covers 15 residues. Germline V gene sequence: CDR1 SGHAT, CDR2 FQNNGV. With 4 bases clipped from V and 9 bases from J, the junction kept 11 bases outside the gene matches. The CDR3 DNA follows: TGTGCCAGCAGCTCCGGGACTAGGGGCAGGGGCATTCAGTACTTC. Protein sequence: CASSSGTRGRGIQYF.

Only a few counts were recorded for this clonotype. The V gene is TRBV6-1, the J gene TRBJ2-4; D gene unclear. The germline CDR1 and CDR2 sequences are MNHNS and SASEGT. V was pared by 8 bases and J by 3 bases, with 5 bases between. This CDR3 spans 11 amino acids. The CDR3 region is CASPYKNIQYF. The CDR3 nucleotides read TGTGCCAGCCCCTACAAAAACATTCAGTACTTC.

The rearrangement uses TRBV12-3 or TRBV12-4 and TRBJ1-1; unclear D gene. The CDR3 contains 12 residues. V was pared by 2 bases and J by 6 bases, with 7 bases between. The CDR3 nucleotides are TGTGCCAGCAGTTTATTGGGAGCTGAAGCTTTCTTT. Translation: CASSLLGAEAFF.

The chain links TRBV2 to TRBJ2-4; weak D call: TRBD1 (6 bases). With 6 bases removed from V and 2 bases from J, the gap between germline ends came to 17 bases. The CDR3 loop spans 16 amino acids. CDR1 and CDR2 (germline): SNHLY, FYNNEI. The CDR3 loop reads CASSEYGGLTKNIQYF. CDR3 in DNA: TGTGCCAGCAGCGAGTATGGGGGCTTAACCAAAAACATTCAGTACTTC.

V gene TRBV15 combines with J gene TRBJ2-7; D is possibly TRBD1 (5 bases). V was trimmed by 1 base and J by 5 bases, leaving 15 bases between them. The CDR3 is made up of 15 amino acids. Germline V gene sequence: CDR1 LNHNV, CDR2 YYDKDF (reference sequence). The CDR3 bases are TGTGCCACCAGCAGAGTACGTGGCAGGGTTGACGAGCAGTACTTC. Its protein product is CATSRVRGRVDEQYF. Drawing the rest from reference TRBV15 and TRBJ2-7, the complete variable domain is DAMVIQNPRYQVTQFGKPVTLSCSQTLNHNVMYWYQQKSSQAPKLLFHYYDKDFNNEADTPDNFQSRRPNTSFCFLDIRSPGLGDTAMYLCATSRVRGRVDEQYFGPGTRLTVT.

The rearrangement joins TRBV27 to TRBJ1-5; tentative D call: TRBD1 (6 bases). Trimming took off 0 bases at V and 7 bases at J, with 10 bases between the two ends. The CDR3 extends over 14 amino acids. Germline-derived CDR1 and CDR2 are MNHEY and SMNVEV (reference sequence). CDR3 sequence (DNA): TGTGCCAGCAGTTTATCGGGGGGCGGACAGCCCCAGCATTTT. Translation gives CASSLSGGGQPQHF.

V and J are TRBV5-5 and TRBJ2-1; 9 bases fit TRBD2. This CDR3 has 14 amino acids. V lost 4 bases, J lost 9 bases, and 8 bases stayed unmatched. In germline, CDR1 is SGHKS, CDR2 YYEKEE (reference sequence). The CDR3 region is CASSADAGGIEQFF. CDR3 nucleotide sequence: TGTGCCAGCAGCGCGGATGCGGGAGGGATTGAGCAGTTCTTC.

This chain uses TRBV7-9 with TRBJ2-7; possible D gene TRBD1, 5 bases. Germline-derived CDR1 and CDR2 are SEHNR and FQNEAQ (reference sequence). The V end was cut by 5 bases, the J end by 2 bases, with 19 bases between. The CDR3 has 16 residues. The CDR3 DNA sequence: TGTGCCAGCAGCCCCACTGGTGCAGGGTATGCCTACGAGCAGTACGTC. This translates into CASSPTGAGYAYEQYV.

The CDR3 sequence is CASSLGTGSGTF. The CDR3 region has the DNA TGTGCCAGCAGCTTGGGAACGGGGAGCGGCACCTTC. The V and J genes are TRBV5-6 and TRBJ1-2, with D unclear. CDR1 SGHDT and CDR2 YYEEEE come from the germline V gene. The CDR3 has 12 residues. V shed 0 bases and J shed 13 bases, with 13 bases lying between them.

The chain couples TRBV24-1 to TRBJ2-1; D perhaps matches TRBD1 (6 bases). The CDR3 covers 15 residues. The V gene's germline CDR1 is KGHDR and CDR2 SFDVKD. V lost 3 bases and J 4 bases, leaving 12 bases between the germline ends. DNA for the CDR3: TGTGCCACCAGTGATACCGGGACACAATACAATGAGCAGTTCTTC. It specifies CATSDTGTQYNEQFF.

The rearrangement uses TRBV7-9 and TRBJ2-1; D unresolved. The CDR3 contains 14 residues. Germline values: CDR1 SEHNR, CDR2 FQNEAQ (reference sequence). The V and J ends lost 4 bases and 8 bases respectively, with 15 bases between them. The CDR3 loop reads CASSSPRSRDEQFF. The CDR3 bases are TGTGCCAGCAGCTCCCCTCGGAGTCGGGATGAGCAGTTCTTC.

The rearrangement uses TRBV27 and TRBJ1-5, with D maybe TRBD1 (6 bases). Trimming shortened V by 8 bases and J by 1 base, and 9 bases separated the two germline ends. Germline values: CDR1 MNHEY, CDR2 SMNVEV (reference sequence). The CDR3 has 13 amino acids. The CDR3 loop reads CASSGTSNQPQHF. CDR3 sequence (DNA): TGTGCCAGCTCCGGGACAAGCAATCAGCCCCAGCATTTT.

The chain has TRBV9 and TRBJ1-1, with D tentatively TRBD1 (5 bases). V dropped 3 bases and J dropped 4 bases, with 25 bases sitting between them. The CDR3 runs 18 residues. Germline V gene sequence: CDR1 SGDLS, CDR2 YYNGEE. The CDR3 nucleotides are TGTGCCAGCAGCGGACCGGAAAACAGGTTCTCGGGGGGCACTGAAGCTTTCTTT. It yields the protein CASSGPENRFSGGTEAFF.

The chain links TRBV5-1 to TRBJ2-7; TRBD2 is a possible D gene (6 bases). Trimming took 2 bases from V and 1 from J, leaving 22 bases between them. This CDR3 is 18 amino acids long. The germline V gene has CDR1 SGHRS and CDR2 YFSETQ. Written as DNA, the CDR3 is TGCGCCAGCAGCTTCGGGAGCCTAACTCCGACGGGGTCCTACGAGCAGTACTTC. Amino acid sequence: CASSFGSLTPTGSYEQYF.

The chain uses TRBV7-9 and TRBJ1-2; 7 bases are shared with TRBD1. Trimming cost V 5 bases and J 10 bases; bases outside gene matches: 10. Germline loops: CDR1 SEHNR, CDR2 FQNEAQ (reference sequence). The CDR3 is 13 amino acids. CDR3 region: CASSPGGGPHYTF. The CDR3 DNA follows: TGTGCCAGCAGCCCAGGGGGGGGTCCACACTACACCTTC.

This chain links TRBV28 with TRBJ2-7; possible D gene TRBD2, 6 bases. The CDR3 is 14 residues long. Between the trimmed V and J ends, which lost 4 bases and 2 bases, there was a span of 12 bases. The V gene's germline CDR1 is MDHEN and CDR2 SYDVKM. For the CDR3, the DNA is TGTGCCAGCAGTTCCAGGGACTTGACCTACGAGCAGTACGTC. Protein: CASSSRDLTYEQYV.

The chain recombines TRBV9 with TRBJ2-3; 7 positions match TRBD2. The V and J ends lost 6 bases and 0 bases, in that order; junction bases with no gene match: 7. Germline CDR1 is SGDLS and CDR2 is YYNGEE. The CDR3 loop spans 15 amino acids. For the CDR3, the DNA is TGTGCCAGCAACAGAGCGGGGACTAGCACAGATACGCAGTATTTT. Encoded protein: CASNRAGTSTDTQYF.

The DNA of the CDR3 is TGCGCCAGCAGCTACCGGACAGGGGAAGCCAAAAACATTCAGTACTTC. Encoded protein: CASSYRTGEAKNIQYF. This rearrangement joins TRBV5-1 to TRBJ2-4; the match to TRBD1 covers 9 bases. Germline CDR1 reads SGHRS; CDR2 reads YFSETQ. V lost 3 bases to trimming and J lost 0 bases; unmatched junction nucleotides: 4. This CDR3 is 16 amino acids long.

The gene calls are TRBV9 and TRBJ2-1, with a possible D match to TRBD1 (6 bases). The V end lost 3 bases, the J end lost 6 bases, and 16 bases lay between the germline ends. The length of the CDR3 is 15 residues. The V gene's germline CDR1 is SGDLS and CDR2 YYNGEE. The DNA for the CDR3 is TGTGCCAGCAGCGAACAGGGTGTTCCAAGCAATGAGCAGTTCTTC. Its translation is CASSEQGVPSNEQFF.